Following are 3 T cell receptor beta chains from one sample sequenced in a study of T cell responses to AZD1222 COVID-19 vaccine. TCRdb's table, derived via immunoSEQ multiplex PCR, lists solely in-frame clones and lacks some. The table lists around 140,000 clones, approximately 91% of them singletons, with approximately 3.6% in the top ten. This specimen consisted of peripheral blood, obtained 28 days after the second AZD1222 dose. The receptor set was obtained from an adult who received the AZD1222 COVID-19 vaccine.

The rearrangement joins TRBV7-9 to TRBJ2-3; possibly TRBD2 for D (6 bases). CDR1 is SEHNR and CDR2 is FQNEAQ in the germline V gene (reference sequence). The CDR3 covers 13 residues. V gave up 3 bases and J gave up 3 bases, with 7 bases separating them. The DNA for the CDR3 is TGTGCCAGCAGCTTGGGGACTACAGATACGCAGTATTTT. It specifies CASSLGTTDTQYF. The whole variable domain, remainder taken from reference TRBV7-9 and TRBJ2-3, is DTGVSQNPRHKITKRGQNVTFRCDPISEHNRLYWYRQTLGQGPEFLTYFQNEAQLEKSRLLSDRFSAERPKGSFSTLEIQRTEQGDSAMYLCASSLGTTDTQYFGPGTRLTVL.

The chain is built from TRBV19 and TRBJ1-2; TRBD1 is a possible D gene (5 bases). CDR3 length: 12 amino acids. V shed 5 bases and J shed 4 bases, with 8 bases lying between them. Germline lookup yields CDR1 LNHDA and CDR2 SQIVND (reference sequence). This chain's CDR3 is CASSQGFYGYTF. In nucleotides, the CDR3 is TGTGCCAGTAGTCAGGGATTCTATGGCTACACCTTC. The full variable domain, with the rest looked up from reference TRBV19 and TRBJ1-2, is DGGITQSPKYLFRKEGQNVTLSCEQNLNHDAMYWYRQDPGQGLRLIYYSQIVNDFQKGDIAEGYSVSREKKESFPLTVTSAQKNPTAFYLCASSQGFYGYTFGSGTRLTVV.

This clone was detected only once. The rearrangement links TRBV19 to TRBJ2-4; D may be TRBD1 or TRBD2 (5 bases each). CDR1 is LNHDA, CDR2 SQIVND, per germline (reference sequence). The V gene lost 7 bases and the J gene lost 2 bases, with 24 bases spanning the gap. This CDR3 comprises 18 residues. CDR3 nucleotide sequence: TGTGCCAGTAACTTAGGTCGGGGTTCGGGGCGGTCCAAAAACATTCAGTACTTC. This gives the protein CASNLGRGSGRSKNIQYF.